What follows is one TCR beta chain and its context. This clonotype is assessed as medium-sized (0.01 to 0.1%). The specificity of this receptor is unknown. Within one base of it there is no much larger clone, and no base qualities were kept. This entry belongs to a study of tumor and adjacent non-tumor tissue in lung cancer (dated by TCRdb to the late 2010s). Regarding the complete study: Patients with adenocarcinoma (around eleven), squamous cell carcinoma (2) and small cell lung cancer (1) were included in the cohort. A total of roughly 130,000,000 productive TCRbeta reads were generated by sequencing, corresponding to an average of around 4 million reads per sample. Using bulk TCRbeta repertoires from roughly 14 lung cancer patients, the study set lung tumor tissue side by side with matched distant non-tumor lung tissue. TCRbeta CDR3 sequencing was performed on about 29 paired specimens, with one tumor sample and one normal lung sample collected per patient. The 15 enrolled patients, of whom 10 were men and 5 were women, were aged roughly 31 to 80 years and were diagnosed with TNM stage I to III disease.

RNA was extracted from bulk unsorted tissue and checked for quality with a NanoDrop ND-1000 and an Agilent 2100. For the normal lung samples, distant non-tumor tissue was collected more than 3 cm away from the tumor edge. Donors were newly diagnosed lung cancer patients admitted for thoracic surgery in China between August and November 2014, without prior chemotherapy. Patients who had received previous radiotherapy or chemotherapy, or who had another concurrent cancer, were excluded from the study. Surgical tissue pieces of roughly 1-2.2 cm3 were preserved in RNAlater solution and were kept at -80 degrees C until use. Overall results and qualifications from the work: With only about 16 patients in the cohort, the authors noted that larger samples and more detailed clinical data are needed. The sequencing platform is not named in the methods, and unique molecular identifiers are not mentioned. TCR diversity was significantly higher in younger patients, and higher tumor TCR diversity was associated with shorter overall and disease-free survival. In normal lung, the top 100 clones accounted for a significantly larger cumulative share of the repertoire than in tumor tissue. Peripheral blood was not sequenced, so blood TCRbeta repertoires were not examined in the lung cancer patients of the study. Tumor tissue showed significantly greater TCR diversity (inverse Simpson) than normal lung tissue (approximately 400 vs 170, P = 0.0075, Mann-Whitney U test).

Receptors were amplified or captured by multiplex PCR. Sequencing used an Illumina HiSeq 2500. Following protocols modified from ARM-PCR, the researchers constructed TCRbeta libraries through three rounds of nested PCR with primers (Table S4). PCR products of 200-500 bp were gel-excised and purified with the QIAquick gel extraction kit before sequencing. On the authors' methods: Trimmomatic was used to clean the reads, FLASH was used to merge the reads into complete CDR3 sequences, and MiTCR was used to assign the reads to V(D)J germline segments. VDJtools was used to compute clonal diversity as the inverse Simpson's index. In-frame sequences lacking a premature stop codon were counted as productive reads. TCRdb ran its own pipeline on the public reads, namely fastp trimming at Q25 and MiXCR clone calling, and kept in-frame beta chains. Rows with one shared CDR3 protein collapse into an entry with the most common genes and DNA. TCRdb, not the authors, supplied the V and J calls. Counted in this sample were 60,000 to 85,000 distinct CDR3 sequences; approximately 73% of them appeared once. Roughly 45% of the sample is taken by the ten largest.

CDR3 length: 15 amino acids, cysteine to phenylalanine. Only the CDR3 part of the read is kept: 45 bases, read in frame from the first base. From the germline V gene, CDR1 is SGHRS and CDR2 is YFSETQ. V sheds 4 bases and J sheds 3 bases, leaving 15 bases between their ends. The TCR originated in a man in his fifties or sixties with non-small cell lung cancer. The chain was built from TRBV5-1 and TRBJ2-3; a tentative D match to TRBD1 spans 6 bases. Sequences were obtained from distant non-tumor lung tissue. The nucleotide sequence reads TGCGCCAGCAGCCTCTACAGGGCCCTTACAGATACGCAGTATTTT. Its amino acids are CASSLYRALTDTQYF.